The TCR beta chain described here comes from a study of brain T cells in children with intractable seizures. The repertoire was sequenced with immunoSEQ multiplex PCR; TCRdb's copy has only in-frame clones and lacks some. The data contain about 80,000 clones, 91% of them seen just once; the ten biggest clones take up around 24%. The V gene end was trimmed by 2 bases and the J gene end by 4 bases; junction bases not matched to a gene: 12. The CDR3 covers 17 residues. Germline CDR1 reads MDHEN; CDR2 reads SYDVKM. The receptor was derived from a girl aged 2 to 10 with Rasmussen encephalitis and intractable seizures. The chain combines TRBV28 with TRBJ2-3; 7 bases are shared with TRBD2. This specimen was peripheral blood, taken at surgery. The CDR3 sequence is CASSLGGVAGMADTQYF. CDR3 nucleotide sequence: TGTGCCAGCAGTTTAGGGGGGGTGGCAGGGATGGCAGATACGCAGTATTTT.